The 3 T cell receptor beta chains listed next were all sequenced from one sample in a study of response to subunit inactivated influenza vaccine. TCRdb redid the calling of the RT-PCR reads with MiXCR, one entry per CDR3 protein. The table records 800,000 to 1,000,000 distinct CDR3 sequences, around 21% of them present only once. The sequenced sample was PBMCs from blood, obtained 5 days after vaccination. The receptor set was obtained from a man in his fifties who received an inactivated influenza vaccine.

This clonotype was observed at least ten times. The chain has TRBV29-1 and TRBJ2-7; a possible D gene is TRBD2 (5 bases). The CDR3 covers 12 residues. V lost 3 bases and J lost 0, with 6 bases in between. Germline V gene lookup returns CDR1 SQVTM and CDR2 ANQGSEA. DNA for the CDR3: TGCAGCGTTGACGGGGACTCCTACGAGCAGTACTTC. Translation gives CSVDGDSYEQYF.

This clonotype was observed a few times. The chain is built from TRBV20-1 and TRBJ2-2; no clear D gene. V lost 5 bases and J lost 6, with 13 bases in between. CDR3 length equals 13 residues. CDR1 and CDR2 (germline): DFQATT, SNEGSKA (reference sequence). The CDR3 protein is CSARRAGPGELFF. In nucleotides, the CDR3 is TGCAGTGCTCGAAGGGCCGGGCCCGGGGAGCTGTTTTTT.

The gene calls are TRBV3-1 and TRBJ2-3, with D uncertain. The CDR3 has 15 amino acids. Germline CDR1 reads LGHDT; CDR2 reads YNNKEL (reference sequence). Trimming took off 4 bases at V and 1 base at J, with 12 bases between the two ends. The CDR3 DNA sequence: TGTGCCAGCAGCCCCACCAATGGACGCACAGATACGCAGTATTTT. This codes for CASSPTNGRTDTQYF.